This is a list of T cell receptor beta chains from one sample in a study of shared clonotypes between healthy human individuals. Clones were read by immunoSEQ multiplex PCR, and TCRdb kept only the in-frame ones, dropping some. The table shows over 400,000 clones, with about 96% occurring only once. The sequencing sample was made of naive CD4+ T cells sorted from blood. The receptors were gathered from a woman in her 30s in good health. The conserved cysteine and the conserved F or W are not part of the CDR3 here. Fields, in order: D gene, V gene, CDR3 protein. A D gene is named only where the DNA matches it firmly.

D: TRBD1; V: TRBV18; CDR3: ASSPRDRANGYT
D: -; V: TRBV7-2; CDR3: ASSLVPGAEAF
D: TRBD1; V: TRBV7-8; CDR3: ASSYLRTGDRAF
D: -; V: TRBV5-1; CDR3: ASSPGTFDGKETQY
D: -; V: TRBV19; CDR3: ASSTRHSSNYGYT
D: TRBD2; V: TRBV9; CDR3: ASSVGGSSYEQY
D: TRBD1; V: TRBV15; CDR3: ATSTKTGTYEQY
D: TRBD2; V: TRBV7-2; CDR3: ASSLSPAGDYEQY
D: -; V: TRBV28; CDR3: LRSHQY
D: -; V: TRBV4-1; CDR3: ASSHVRDINTEAF
D: -; V: TRBV18; CDR3: ASSNQDTGELF
D: TRBD2; V: TRBV9; CDR3: ASSVSGGPYNEQF
D: -; V: TRBV14; CDR3: ASSQEYEAF
D: -; V: TRBV6-6; CDR3: ASSYSSQGTEAF
D: -; V: TRBV19; CDR3: ASTGGEFNQPQH
D: TRBD1; V: TRBV19; CDR3: ASSRQGSTGELF
D: TRBD1; V: TRBV18; CDR3: ASSPTGDYGYT
D: TRBD1; V: TRBV6-6; CDR3: ASSEDRGFNNEQF
D: -; V: TRBV2; CDR3: ASDRGGGPTSYTDTQY
D: -; V: TRBV2; CDR3: ASSTRQHSGNTIY
D: -; V: TRBV7-9; CDR3: ASTQASAGELF
D: -; V: TRBV27; CDR3: ASSFFGETQY
D: -; V: TRBV18; CDR3: ASSPTTRAGEQY
D: TRBD2; V: TRBV4-1; CDR3: ASSQEVLWLAGGNYEQY
D: -; V: TRBV11-2; CDR3: ASSLEAGTYNEQF
D: -; V: TRBV5-1; CDR3: ASRSTGREAF
D: -; V: TRBV28; CDR3: ASSSRETEAF
D: TRBD1; V: TRBV28; CDR3: ASSSGQDPYEQY
D: -; V: TRBV5-1; CDR3: ASSLGLVWGQTSTDTQY
D: -; V: TRBV18; CDR3: ASSPRSGGRTEAF
D: -; V: TRBV2; CDR3: ASSGDSLSNQPQH
D: TRBD2; V: TRBV27; CDR3: ASSPIGTSLEQY
D: -; V: TRBV7-9; CDR3: ASSLSGTRAQETQY
D: TRBD2; V: TRBV4-1; CDR3: ASSRPGGTGELF
D: -; V: TRBV7-2; CDR3: ASSSREGGKLF
D: -; V: TRBV5-1; CDR3: ASSSEQARVKNIQY
D: TRBD1; V: TRBV28; CDR3: ASSPTGQGRNSPLH
D: -; V: TRBV28; CDR3: ASSFGGTAFYEQY
D: TRBD1; V: TRBV4-1; CDR3: ASSPSGQSDYEQY
D: -; V: TRBV2; CDR3: ASRNEGGRSYNEQF
D: -; V: TRBV6-5; CDR3: ASSYRQFPNSPLH
D: -; V: TRBV28; CDR3: ASSLVGPTYEQY
D: -; V: TRBV6-1; CDR3: ASSEADGSEKLF
D: TRBD2; V: TRBV7-2; CDR3: ASSLLATSGSYEQY
D: -; V: TRBV7-8; CDR3: ASSPQGTYEQY
D: -; V: TRBV6-6; CDR3: ASSYSGDSYEQY
D: -; V: TRBV27; CDR3: ASSLSWGVPSPLH
D: TRBD1; V: TRBV5-6; CDR3: ASSLWAGGARNEAF
D: TRBD1; V: TRBV29-1; CDR3: SVHRTGGAYNEQF
D: -; V: TRBV15; CDR3: ATSRDLPGHPLDYEQY
D: TRBD1; V: TRBV2; CDR3: ASSQRGQPDTQY
D: -; V: TRBV28; CDR3: ASRRQGVHT
D: TRBD2; V: TRBV4-1; CDR3: ASSQRLAGVNEQF
D: TRBD2; V: TRBV29-1; CDR3: SVSGGSYDEQY
D: -; V: TRBV10-1; CDR3: ASRGYRTDGGQPQH
D: -; V: TRBV11-2; CDR3: ASSLGVRALNTEAF
D: TRBD2; V: TRBV6-5; CDR3: ASRPGGGNIQY
D: -; V: TRBV6-6; CDR3: ASSYRTVQETQY
D: -; V: TRBV28; CDR3: ASSLSPGHEKLF
D: -; V: TRBV15; CDR3: ATSRDLGRANEKLF